The sequence of this T cell receptor beta chain was determined in a study of early T cells in non-severe SARS-CoV-2 infection. This clonotype occurred many times. This CDR3 region has 16 residues. The trim removed 7 bases at V and 0 bases at J, leaving 9 bases unmatched. Germline loops: CDR1 MNHEY, CDR2 SVGEGT. TCRdb fed the 5' RACE reads into MiXCR, producing one record per CDR3 protein. The table has roughly 34,000 distinct CDR3 sequences, approximately 4.6% seen once. This clonotype was obtained from an adult who was a healthcare worker with PCR-confirmed SARS-CoV-2 infection or an uninfected control (not recorded which). The chain uses TRBV6-2 or TRBV6-3 and TRBJ1-5; 7 nucleotides match TRBD1. Sequences were obtained from whole blood. CDR3 bases: TGTGCCAGCAAAGAACAGGGGAGCCATAGCAATCAGCCCCAGCATTTT. This encodes CASKEQGSHSNQPQHF.